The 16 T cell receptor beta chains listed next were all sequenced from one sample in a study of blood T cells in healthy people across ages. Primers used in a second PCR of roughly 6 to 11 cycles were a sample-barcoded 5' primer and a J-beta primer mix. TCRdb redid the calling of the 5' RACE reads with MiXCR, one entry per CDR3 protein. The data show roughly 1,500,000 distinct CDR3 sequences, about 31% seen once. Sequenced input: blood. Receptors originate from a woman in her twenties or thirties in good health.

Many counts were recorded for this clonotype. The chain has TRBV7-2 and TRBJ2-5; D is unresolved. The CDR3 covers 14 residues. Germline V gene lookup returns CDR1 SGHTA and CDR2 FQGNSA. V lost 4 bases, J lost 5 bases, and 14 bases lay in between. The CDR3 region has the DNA TGTGCCAGCAGCTCTGGGAACCCGAGGGAGACCCAGTACTTC. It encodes CASSSGNPRETQYF.

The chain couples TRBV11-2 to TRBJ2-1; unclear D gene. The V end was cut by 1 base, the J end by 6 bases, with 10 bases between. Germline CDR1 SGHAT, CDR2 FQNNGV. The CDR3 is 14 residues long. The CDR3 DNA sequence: TGTGCCAGCAGCTTAGCGTTCGGCGCCAATGAGCAGTTCTTC. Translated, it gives CASSLAFGANEQFF.

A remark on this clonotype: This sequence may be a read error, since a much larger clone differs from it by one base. In nucleotides, the CDR3 is TGCAGTGCTAGATATGCGGCAGGGGGCGCCGGAGGTGAAGCTTTCTTT. Translating gives CSARYAAGGAGGEAFF. The J gene is TRBJ1-1, the V gene TRBV20-1, with 8 positions matching TRBD1. The junction had 15 bases not matched to a gene; V was cut back by 2 bases and J by 7 bases. The CDR3 runs 16 residues. Germline V gives CDR1 DFQATT, CDR2 SNEGSKA (reference sequence).

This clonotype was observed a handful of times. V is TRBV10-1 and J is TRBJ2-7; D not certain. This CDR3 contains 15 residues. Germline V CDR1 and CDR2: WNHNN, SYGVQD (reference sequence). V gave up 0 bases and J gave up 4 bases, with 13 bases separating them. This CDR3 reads CASSESNGYGYEQYF. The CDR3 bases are TGCGCCAGCAGTGAGTCCAACGGGTACGGTTACGAGCAGTACTTC.

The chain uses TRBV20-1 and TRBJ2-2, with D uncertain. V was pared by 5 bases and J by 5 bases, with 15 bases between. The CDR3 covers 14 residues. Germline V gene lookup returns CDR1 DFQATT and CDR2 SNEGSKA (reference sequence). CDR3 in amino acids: CSAFGPKVTGELFF. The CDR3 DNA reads TGCAGTGCTTTCGGGCCAAAAGTTACCGGGGAGCTGTTTTTT.

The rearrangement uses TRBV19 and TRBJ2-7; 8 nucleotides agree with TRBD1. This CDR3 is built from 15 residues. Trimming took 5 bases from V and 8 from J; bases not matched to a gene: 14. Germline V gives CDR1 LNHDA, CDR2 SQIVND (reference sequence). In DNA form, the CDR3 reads TGTGCCAGTAGTGCCGACAGGGGCAGCGATTACAAGCAGTACTTC. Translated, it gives CASSADRGSDYKQYF. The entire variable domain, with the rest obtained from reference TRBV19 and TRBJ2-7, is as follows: DGGITQSPKYLFRKEGQNVTLSCEQNLNHDAMYWYRQDPGQGLRLIYYSQIVNDFQKGDIAEGYSVSREKKESFPLTVTSAQKNPTAFYLCASSADRGSDYKQYFGPGTRLTVT.

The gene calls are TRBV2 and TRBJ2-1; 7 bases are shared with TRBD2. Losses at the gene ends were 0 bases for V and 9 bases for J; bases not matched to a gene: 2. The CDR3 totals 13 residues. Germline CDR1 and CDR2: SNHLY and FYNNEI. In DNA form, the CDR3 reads TGTGCCAGCAGTGAAGCGCTAGCGGTTGAGCAGTTCTTC. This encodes CASSEALAVEQFF.

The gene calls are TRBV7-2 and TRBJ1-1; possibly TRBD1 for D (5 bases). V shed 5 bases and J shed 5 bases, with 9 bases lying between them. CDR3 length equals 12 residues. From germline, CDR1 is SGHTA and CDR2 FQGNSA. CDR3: CASSAGWTEAFF. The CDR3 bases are TGTGCCAGCAGCGCAGGGTGGACTGAAGCTTTCTTT.

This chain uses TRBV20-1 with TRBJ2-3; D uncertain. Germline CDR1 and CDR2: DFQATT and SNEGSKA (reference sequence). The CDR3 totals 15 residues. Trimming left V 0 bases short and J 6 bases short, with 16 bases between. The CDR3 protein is CSARDYTNHPDTQYF. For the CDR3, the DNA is TGCAGTGCTAGAGATTATACTAACCACCCCGATACGCAGTATTTT.

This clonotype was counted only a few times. Written as DNA, the CDR3 is TGCGCCAGCAGCTCCGGGACAGGGCCGATGAACACTGAAGCTTTCTTT. Amino acid sequence: CASSSGTGPMNTEAFF. This sequence joins TRBV5-1 and TRBJ1-1; 9 bases line up with TRBD1. Germline CDR1 is SGHRS and CDR2 is YFSETQ. Unmatched junction bases numbered 6, after V lost 3 bases and J lost 0 bases. The CDR3 totals 16 residues.

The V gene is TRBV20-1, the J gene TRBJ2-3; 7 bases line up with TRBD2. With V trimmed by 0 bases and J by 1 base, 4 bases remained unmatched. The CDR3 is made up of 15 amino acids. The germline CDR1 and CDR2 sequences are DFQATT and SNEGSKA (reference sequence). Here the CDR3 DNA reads TGCAGTGCTAGAGATTTTGGGGGGGGCACAGATACGCAGTATTTT. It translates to CSARDFGGGTDTQYF.

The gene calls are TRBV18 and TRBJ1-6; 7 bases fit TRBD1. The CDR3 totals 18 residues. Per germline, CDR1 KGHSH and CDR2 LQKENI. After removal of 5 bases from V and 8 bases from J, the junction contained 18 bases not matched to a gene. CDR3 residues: CASSKPGQQNPGDSPLHF. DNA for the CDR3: TGTGCCAGCTCAAAACCGGGACAGCAGAATCCGGGGGATTCACCCCTCCACTTT.

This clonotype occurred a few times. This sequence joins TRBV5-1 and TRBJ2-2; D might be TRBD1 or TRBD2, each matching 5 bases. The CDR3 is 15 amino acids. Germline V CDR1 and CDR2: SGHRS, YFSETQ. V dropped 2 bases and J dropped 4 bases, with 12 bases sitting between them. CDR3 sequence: CASSFSGPSTGELFF. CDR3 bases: TGCGCCAGCAGCTTCTCGGGACCAAGCACCGGGGAGCTGTTTTTT.

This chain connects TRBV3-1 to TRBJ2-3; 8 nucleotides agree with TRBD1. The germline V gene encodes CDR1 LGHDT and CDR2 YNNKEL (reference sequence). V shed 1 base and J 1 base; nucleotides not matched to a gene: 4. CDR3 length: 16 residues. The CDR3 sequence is CASSQVTGGGTDTQYF. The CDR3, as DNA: TGTGCCAGCAGCCAAGTCACAGGGGGAGGCACAGATACGCAGTATTTT.

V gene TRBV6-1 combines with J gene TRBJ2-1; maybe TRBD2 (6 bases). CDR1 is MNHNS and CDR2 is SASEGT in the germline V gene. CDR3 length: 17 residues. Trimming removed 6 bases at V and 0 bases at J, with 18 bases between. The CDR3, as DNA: TGTGCCAGCAGCCCCAATTATGGGGGGAACTCCTACAATGAGCAGTTCTTC. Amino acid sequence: CASSPNYGGNSYNEQFF.

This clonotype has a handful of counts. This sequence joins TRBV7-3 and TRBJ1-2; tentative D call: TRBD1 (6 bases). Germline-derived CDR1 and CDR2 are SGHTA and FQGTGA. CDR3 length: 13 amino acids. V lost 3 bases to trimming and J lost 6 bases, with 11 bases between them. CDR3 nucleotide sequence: TGTGCCAGCAGCTTTCGCAGGGGAGATGGCTACACCTTC. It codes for CASSFRRGDGYTF.